Presented here are 27 T cell receptor beta chains from one specimen sequenced in a study of beta chain features in type 1 diabetes. Notes on the study in general: Moderate yet significant TCRB CDR3 shortening was seen in Type 1 diabetes patients in all four CD4+ subsets.

Their antigens remain unidentified. The authors reverse transcribed all of the isolated RNA, so sequencing captured expressed TCRB transcripts. TCRdb keeps only in-frame clones here, not all; method: immunoSEQ multiplex PCR. This sample yields about 270,000 clones, of which approximately 14% are seen a single time; 0.015% to 0.02% belongs to the top ten. Sequencing was carried out using naive CD4+ T cells from blood. The receptors were gathered from a man in his thirties or forties with type 1 diabetes.

This clone has a handful of counts. This chain links TRBV2 with TRBJ1-5, with D perhaps TRBD1 (5 bases). The germline CDR1 and CDR2 sequences are SNHLY and FYNNEI. V was cut by 6 bases and J by 7 bases, with 10 bases left in between. The CDR3 loop spans 12 amino acids. CDR3 protein: CASRGGGQPQHF. The CDR3 DNA reads as TGTGCCAGCAGGGGGGGAGGCCAGCCCCAGCATTTT.

This clone was recorded a few times. The rearrangement links TRBV29-1 to TRBJ1-5; D is perhaps TRBD1 (5 bases). The CDR3 is 13 amino acids. Trimming took off 2 bases at V and 0 bases at J, with 5 bases between the two ends. From germline, CDR1 is SQVTM and CDR2 ANQGSEA. The CDR3 protein is CSVETGSNQPQHF. The CDR3 bases are TGCAGCGTTGAAACAGGTAGCAATCAGCCCCAGCATTTT.

This clone was recorded a few times. This rearrangement joins TRBV7-2 to TRBJ2-7; TRBD2 matches at 8 bases. This CDR3 has 16 residues. The V segment lost 7 bases and the J segment 5 bases; nucleotides outside the gene matches: 16. The germline V gene has CDR1 SGHTA and CDR2 FQGNSA. For the CDR3, the DNA is TGTGCCAGCACCCTACCGGGGACTAGGTGGGGCAACGAGCAGTACTTC. Protein: CASTLPGTRWGNEQYF.

This clone was observed a handful of times. The rearrangement links TRBV13 to TRBJ1-2; D gene unclear. There are 13 residues in the CDR3. CDR1 is PRHDT and CDR2 is FYEKMQ in the germline V gene (reference sequence). V was clipped by 6 bases and J by 2 bases, with 10 bases between them. CDR3 amino acids: CASSLDGNYGYTF. CDR3 bases: TGTGCCAGCAGTCTCGACGGGAACTATGGCTACACCTTC.

The chain carries TRBV4-3 and TRBJ2-1; 12 bases are shared with TRBD2. The CDR3 sequence is 17 residues long. Per germline, CDR1 LGHNA and CDR2 YSLEER. The V and J ends lost 0 bases and 6 bases, in that order; junction bases with no gene match: 6. The CDR3 DNA sequence: TGCGCCAGCAGCCAAGATTCTAGGACTAGCGGGATCAATGAGCAGTTCTTC. This sequence encodes CASSQDSRTSGINEQFF.

In this sample, this clone turned up a few times. The chain employs TRBV27 and TRBJ2-7; D ambiguous. From germline, CDR1 is MNHEY and CDR2 SMNVEV (reference sequence). The CDR3 consists of 15 residues. The germline V and J ends were trimmed by 5 bases and 0 bases, with 14 bases remaining between them. CDR3 sequence (DNA): TGTGCCAGCAGTCCGACACATAGTCTCTCCTACGAGCAGTACTTC. Encoded protein: CASSPTHSLSYEQYF.

This clone was found a few times. The V call is TRBV15, the J call TRBJ2-4; no reliable D call. The CDR3 loop spans 13 amino acids. From germline, CDR1 is LNHNV and CDR2 YYDKDF (reference sequence). Trimming pared 1 base from V and 6 bases from J, leaving 7 bases between. CDR3 DNA: TGTGCCACCAGCAGAGGTATACTAAACATTCAGTACTTC. Its translation: CATSRGILNIQYF.

This clone was observed a handful of times. The chain has TRBV6-5 and TRBJ2-4; D is unresolved. The CDR3 spans 14 residues. V lost 6 bases to trimming and J lost 0 bases, with 9 bases between them. Germline lookup yields CDR1 MNHEY and CDR2 SVGAGI. The CDR3 DNA follows: TGTGCCAGCAGAACCCCAGGAGCCAAAAACATTCAGTACTTC. Protein product: CASRTPGAKNIQYF.

This clone was detected only a few times. The chain joins TRBV5-1 to TRBJ2-2; 7 bases align to TRBD1. This CDR3 contains 16 residues. From germline, CDR1 is SGHRS and CDR2 YFSETQ. The V segment lost 0 bases and the J segment 5 bases; nucleotides outside the gene matches: 7. The CDR3 nucleotides read TGCGCCAGCAGCTTGGAGAGACAGGGTCCAACCGGGGAGCTGTTTTTT. Translating gives CASSLERQGPTGELFF.

The chain uses TRBV19 and TRBJ2-6; 7 bases map to TRBD1. V shed 6 bases, J shed 2 bases, and the junction held 4 bases outside the gene matches. Germline CDR1 and CDR2: LNHDA and SQIVND (reference sequence). The CDR3 totals 15 residues. DNA for the CDR3: TGTGCCAGTAGCCCCGGACAGGCTGGGGCCAACGTCCTGACTTTC. It specifies CASSPGQAGANVLTF.

This chain connects TRBV7-9 to TRBJ1-2; D remains unclear. Germline V gene sequence: CDR1 SEHNR, CDR2 FQNEAQ (reference sequence). V gave up 2 bases and J gave up 3 bases, with 10 bases separating them. The CDR3 contains 14 residues. In nucleotides, the CDR3 is TGTGCCAGCAGCTTATCGGTACAGTACTATGGCTACACCTTC. Amino acids: CASSLSVQYYGYTF.

This clone was observed a handful of times. The chain recombines TRBV29-1 with TRBJ2-7, with 7 bases matching TRBD2. CDR1 is SQVTM, CDR2 ANQGSEA, per germline. The CDR3 runs 12 residues. V was clipped by 7 bases and J by 0 bases; unmatched bases: 3. CDR3 loop: CSGGGSSYEQYF. CDR3 in DNA: TGCAGCGGGGGGGGGTCCTCCTACGAGCAGTACTTC.

In this sample, this clone turned up a few times. The J gene is TRBJ2-7, the V gene TRBV27; D remains ambiguous. CDR3 length equals 14 residues. The ends were cut back, 2 bases at V and 6 bases at J, with 14 bases in the middle. Germline V lookup: CDR1 MNHEY, CDR2 SMNVEV (reference sequence). The CDR3 DNA is TGTGCCAGCAGTTTAACCCGTCGGAGCTCCGAGCAGTACTTC. Amino acids: CASSLTRRSSEQYF.

This clone has just a few counts. Other nucleotide sequences from this sample produce the same CDR3. The chain carries TRBV5-4 and TRBJ2-3, with 10 bases lining up with TRBD2. Trimming took 4 bases from V and 4 from J; bases not matched to a gene: 3. This CDR3 is built from 14 residues. From germline, CDR1 is SGHNT and CDR2 YYREEE (reference sequence). DNA of the CDR3: TGTGCCAGCAGCCCGGGGACTAGCGCAGATACGCAGTATTTT. This encodes CASSPGTSADTQYF.

The chain joins TRBV5-1 to TRBJ2-1; 8 bases agree with TRBD2. V shed 5 bases and J 8 bases; nucleotides not matched to a gene: 9. The CDR3 extends over 14 amino acids. Germline V CDR1 and CDR2: SGHRS, YFSETQ. CDR3 loop: CASSIAGTRDEQFF. As DNA, the CDR3 is TGCGCCAGCAGTATAGCGGGAACTAGGGATGAGCAGTTCTTC.

There are a few counts of this clone. J is TRBJ1-5 and V is TRBV7-9; tentative D call: TRBD1 (5 bases). From germline, CDR1 is SEHNR and CDR2 FQNEAQ (reference sequence). Trimming pared 3 bases from V and 4 bases from J, leaving 16 bases between. The CDR3 length is 16 residues. In DNA form, the CDR3 reads TGTGCCAGCAGCTTCGGTCAAGGACATATTAATCAGCCCCAGCATTTT. As protein: CASSFGQGHINQPQHF.

This clone occurred a few times. This chain connects TRBV28 to TRBJ2-1; 7 nucleotides match TRBD2. This CDR3 spans 14 amino acids. V trimming: 5 bases; J trimming: 5 bases; junction bases outside the gene matches: 6. Germline V gene data show CDR1 as MDHEN and CDR2 as SYDVKM. Here the CDR3 reads CASSPGTTDNEQFF. CDR3 DNA: TGTGCCAGCAGTCCTGGGACTACCGACAATGAGCAGTTCTTC.

This clone was counted only a few times. Other nucleotide sequences from this sample produce the same CDR3. The chain links TRBV2 to TRBJ2-1, with 11 bases fitting TRBD2. CDR3 length equals 13 residues. V lost 7 bases to trimming and J lost 7 bases; unmatched junction nucleotides: 3. Germline-derived CDR1 and CDR2 are SNHLY and FYNNEI. CDR3 bases: TGTGCCAGCACCGGGACTAGCGGTAATGAGCAGTTCTTC. It codes for CASTGTSGNEQFF. Full variable domain (outside the CDR3, taken from reference TRBV2 and TRBJ2-1): EPEVTQTPSHQVTQMGQEVILRCVPISNHLYFYWYRQILGQKVEFLVSFYNNEISEKSEIFDDQFSVERPDGSNFTLKIRSTKLEDSAMYFCASTGTSGNEQFFGPGTRLTVL.

This clone turned up a few times. The chain links TRBV27 to TRBJ2-7; possible D gene TRBD2, 5 bases. Looked up from germline, CDR1 is MNHEY and CDR2 is SMNVEV (reference sequence). The CDR3 length is 13 residues. With 8 bases removed from V and 2 bases from J, the gap between germline ends came to 13 bases. The CDR3 nucleotides are TGTGCCAGCCAAGGACTCCCCACCTACGAGCAGTACTTC. This sequence encodes CASQGLPTYEQYF.

V usage is TRBV7-9 and J usage is TRBJ1-2; the match to TRBD1 covers 8 bases. From germline, CDR1 is SEHNR and CDR2 FQNEAQ (reference sequence). V was pared by 7 bases and J by 8 bases, with 9 bases of the junction left unmatched. CDR3 length equals 13 residues. CDR3 sequence (DNA): TGTGCCAGCATCCTTCAGGGGGCAGGAGGCTACACCTTC. This sequence encodes CASILQGAGGYTF.

This clone was detected only a few times. The chain recombines TRBV4-1 with TRBJ2-3; unclear D gene. With 0 bases removed from V and 0 bases from J, the gap between germline ends came to 7 bases. The CDR3 runs 15 residues. Germline V CDR1 and CDR2: MGHRA, YSYEKL. The CDR3 nucleotides read TGCGCCAGCAGCCAAGATCCGTCTAGCACAGATACGCAGTATTTT. It specifies CASSQDPSSTDTQYF.

This clone was seen more than once but under ten times. CDR3 DNA: TGTGCCAGCAGCCAGGGGGGTCAGCCCCAGCATTTT. Protein: CASSQGGQPQHF. J is TRBJ1-5 and V is TRBV7-9; 7 bases align to TRBD1. Looked up from germline, CDR1 is SEHNR and CDR2 is FQNEAQ (reference sequence). V shed 5 bases and J 6 bases; nucleotides not matched to a gene: 1. The CDR3 extends over 12 amino acids.

The chain carries TRBV27 and TRBJ2-7; TRBD2 matches 7 bases. The CDR3 sequence is 15 residues long. The trim removed 2 bases at V and 2 bases at J, leaving 6 bases unmatched. Germline V gene data show CDR1 as MNHEY and CDR2 as SMNVEV (reference sequence). CDR3 sequence reads: CASSLAGDHPYEQYF. The CDR3 nucleotides read TGTGCCAGCAGTTTAGCGGGAGATCATCCCTACGAGCAGTACTTC.

V usage is TRBV28 and J usage is TRBJ2-5, with TRBD1 identical over 11 bases. The CDR3 runs 15 residues. Germline V CDR1 and CDR2: MDHEN, SYDVKM. Trimming took 3 bases from V and 4 from J; bases not matched to a gene: 4. The CDR3 loop is CASSFVDRGRETQYF. The CDR3 nucleotides are TGTGCCAGCAGTTTCGTGGACAGGGGGCGAGAGACCCAGTACTTC.

The chain is built from TRBV7-8 and TRBJ2-1; D unresolved. Trimming cost V 3 bases and J 1 base, with 10 bases left between them. Germline V gene lookup returns CDR1 SGHVS and CDR2 FQNEAQ. The CDR3 runs to 15 residues. For the CDR3, the DNA is TGTGCCAGCAGCTTCTTGAGTTCATCCTACAATGAGCAGTTCTTC. This codes for CASSFLSSSYNEQFF.

This clone was seen a few times. This chain's CDR3 is CAWRVPGGYTF. The CDR3, as DNA: TGTGCCTGGAGGGTCCCTGGCGGCTACACCTTC. This chain connects TRBV30 to TRBJ1-2, with D unresolved. V dropped 3 bases and J dropped 8 bases, with 10 bases sitting between them. The CDR3 runs to 11 residues. Looked up from germline, CDR1 is GTSNPN and CDR2 is SVGIG (reference sequence).

This clone has just a few counts. The chain has TRBV30 and TRBJ1-1, with 7 positions matching TRBD1. Germline V gene lookup returns CDR1 GTSNPN and CDR2 SVGIG (reference sequence). The length of the CDR3 is 14 residues. V shed 0 bases, J shed 8 bases, and the junction held 9 bases outside the gene matches. The CDR3 DNA reads TGTGCCTGGAGTGTACTGTGGGACAGCGAGGAAGCTTTCTTT. Protein product: CAWSVLWDSEEAFF.